The sequence of this T cell receptor (beta chain) was determined in a study of Tregs in tolerant kidney transplant recipients. Study context: Related graft donors supplied nonmyeloablative bone marrow transplants, and mixed chimerism was transient. Study-wide results and limits: This study did not directly address biological reproducibility. Activated donor B cell expansion appeared to reveal the most relevant donor-specific TCRbeta repertoire.

Unstimulated regulatory T cells (CD4+CD25+CD127-), CD4+CD25- non-regulatory cells, CD4 and CD8 cells were FACS-sorted from thawed PBMCs. The protocol was immunoSEQ multiplex PCR, while the TCRdb copy is restricted to in-frame clones and leaves out a portion. The table includes 100,000 to 120,000 clones, 90% detected once. Trimming took 5 bases from V and 6 from J, leaving 12 bases between them. Germline V gives CDR1 WNHNN, CDR2 SYGVQD (reference sequence). The CDR3 extends over 13 amino acids. About this clone: Its antigen is unidentified.

V gene TRBV10-1 combines with J gene TRBJ2-3; D uncertain. This receptor was identified in a human donor who received a combined kidney and bone marrow transplant. Sequencing used CD4+ T cells from blood, obtained before the transplant. This chain's CDR3 is CASSYLPRDTQYF. The CDR3 nucleotides are TGCGCCAGCAGTTACCTACCCAGGGATACGCAGTATTTT.